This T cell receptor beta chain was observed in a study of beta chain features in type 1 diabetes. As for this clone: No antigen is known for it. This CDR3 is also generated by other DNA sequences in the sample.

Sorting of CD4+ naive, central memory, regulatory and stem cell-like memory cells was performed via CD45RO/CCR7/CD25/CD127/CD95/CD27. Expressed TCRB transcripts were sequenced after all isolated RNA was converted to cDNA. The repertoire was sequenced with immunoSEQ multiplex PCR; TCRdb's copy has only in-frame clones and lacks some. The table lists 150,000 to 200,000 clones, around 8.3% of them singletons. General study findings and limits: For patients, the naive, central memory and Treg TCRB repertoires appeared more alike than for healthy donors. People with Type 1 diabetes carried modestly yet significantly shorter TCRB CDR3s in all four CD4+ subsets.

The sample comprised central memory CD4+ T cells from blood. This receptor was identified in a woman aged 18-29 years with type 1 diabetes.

The CDR3 nucleotides read TGTGCCAGCAGCTTAACGACAGGCGAAACTGAAGCTTTCTTT. It yields the protein CASSLTTGETEAFF. The chain employs TRBV7-2 and TRBJ1-1, with D maybe TRBD1 (6 bases). From germline, CDR1 is SGHTA and CDR2 FQGNSA. The CDR3 spans 14 residues. V was cut by 2 bases and J by 5 bases, with 12 bases left in between.